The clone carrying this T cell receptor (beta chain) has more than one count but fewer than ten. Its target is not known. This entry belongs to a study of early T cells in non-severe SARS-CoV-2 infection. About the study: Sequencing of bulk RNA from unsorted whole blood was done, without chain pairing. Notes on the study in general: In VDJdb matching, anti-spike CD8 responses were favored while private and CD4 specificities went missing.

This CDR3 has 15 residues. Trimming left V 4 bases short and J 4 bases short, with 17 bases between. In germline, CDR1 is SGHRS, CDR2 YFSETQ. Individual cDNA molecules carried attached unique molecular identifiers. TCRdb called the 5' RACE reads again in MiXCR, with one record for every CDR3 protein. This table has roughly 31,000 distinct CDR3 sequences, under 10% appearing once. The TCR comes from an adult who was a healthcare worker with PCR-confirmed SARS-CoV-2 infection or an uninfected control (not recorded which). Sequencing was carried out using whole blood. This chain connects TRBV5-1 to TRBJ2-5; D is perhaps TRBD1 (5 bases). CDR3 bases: TGCGCCAGCAGCCCCGACACCCCAACAGGAGAGACCCAGTACTTC. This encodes CASSPDTPTGETQYF.